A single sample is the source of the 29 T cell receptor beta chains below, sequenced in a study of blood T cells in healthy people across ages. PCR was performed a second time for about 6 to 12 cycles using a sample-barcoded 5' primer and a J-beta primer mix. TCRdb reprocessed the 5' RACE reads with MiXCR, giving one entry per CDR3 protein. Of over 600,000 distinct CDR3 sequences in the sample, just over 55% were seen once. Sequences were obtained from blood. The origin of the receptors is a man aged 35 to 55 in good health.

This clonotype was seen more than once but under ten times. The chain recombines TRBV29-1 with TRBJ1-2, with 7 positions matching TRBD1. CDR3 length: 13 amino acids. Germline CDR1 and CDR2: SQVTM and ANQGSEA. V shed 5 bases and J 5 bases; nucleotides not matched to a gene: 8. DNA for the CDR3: TGCAGCGTTTCAGGCGGGACAGCGTATGGCTACACCTTC. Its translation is CSVSGGTAYGYTF. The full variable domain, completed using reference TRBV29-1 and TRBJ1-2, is SAVISQKPSRDICQRGTSLTIQCQVDSQVTMMFWYRQQPGQSLTLIATANQGSEATYESGFVIDKFPISRPNLTFSTLTVSNMSPEDSSIYLCSVSGGTAYGYTFGSGTRLTVV.

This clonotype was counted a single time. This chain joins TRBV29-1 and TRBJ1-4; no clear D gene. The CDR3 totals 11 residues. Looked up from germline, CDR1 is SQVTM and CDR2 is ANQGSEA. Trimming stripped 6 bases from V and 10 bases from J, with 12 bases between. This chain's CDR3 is CSVEISTKLFF. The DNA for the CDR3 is TGCAGCGTCGAGATCTCGACAAAACTGTTTTTT.

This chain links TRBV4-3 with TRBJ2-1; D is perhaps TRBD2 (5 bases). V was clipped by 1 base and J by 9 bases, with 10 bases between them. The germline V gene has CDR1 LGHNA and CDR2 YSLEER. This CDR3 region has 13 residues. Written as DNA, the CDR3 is TGCGCCAGCAGCCAAGTGAGGGCCGGTGAGCAGTTCTTC. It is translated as CASSQVRAGEQFF.

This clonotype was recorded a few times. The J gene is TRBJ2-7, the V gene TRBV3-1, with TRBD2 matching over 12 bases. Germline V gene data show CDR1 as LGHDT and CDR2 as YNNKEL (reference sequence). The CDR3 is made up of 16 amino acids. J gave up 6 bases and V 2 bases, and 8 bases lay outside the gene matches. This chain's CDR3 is CASSQLGLAGLGEQYF. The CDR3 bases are TGTGCCAGCAGCCAACTAGGACTAGCGGGATTGGGCGAGCAGTACTTC.

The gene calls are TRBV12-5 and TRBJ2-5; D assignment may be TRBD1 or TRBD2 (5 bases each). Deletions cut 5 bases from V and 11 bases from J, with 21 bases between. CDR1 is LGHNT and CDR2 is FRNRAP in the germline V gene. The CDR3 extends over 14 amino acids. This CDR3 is CASGVGQAAGEQYF. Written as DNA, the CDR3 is TGTGCTAGTGGTGTGGGGCAGGCGGCGGGTGAGCAGTACTTC.

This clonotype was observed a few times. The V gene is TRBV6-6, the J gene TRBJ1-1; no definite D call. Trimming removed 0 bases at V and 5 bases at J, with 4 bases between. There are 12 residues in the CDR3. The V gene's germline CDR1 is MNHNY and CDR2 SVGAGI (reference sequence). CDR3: CASSYSMTEAFF. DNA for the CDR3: TGTGCCAGCAGTTACTCGATGACTGAAGCTTTCTTT.

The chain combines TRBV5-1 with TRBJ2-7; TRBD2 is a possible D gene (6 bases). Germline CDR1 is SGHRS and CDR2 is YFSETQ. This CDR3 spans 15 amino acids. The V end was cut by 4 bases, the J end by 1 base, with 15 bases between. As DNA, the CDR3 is TGCGCCAGCAGCCCCCCGGGGAGGCCGTCCTACGAGCAGTACTTC. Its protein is CASSPPGRPSYEQYF.

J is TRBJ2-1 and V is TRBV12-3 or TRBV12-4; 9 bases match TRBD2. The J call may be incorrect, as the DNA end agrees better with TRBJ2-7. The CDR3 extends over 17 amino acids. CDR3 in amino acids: CASRPGLAMKPYNEQYF. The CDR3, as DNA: TGTGCCAGCAGGCCGGGACTAGCAATGAAACCCTACAATGAGCAGTACTTC.

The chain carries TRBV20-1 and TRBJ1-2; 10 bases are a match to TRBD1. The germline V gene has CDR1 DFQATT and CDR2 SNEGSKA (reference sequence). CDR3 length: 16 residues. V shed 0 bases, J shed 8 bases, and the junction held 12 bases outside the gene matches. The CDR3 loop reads CSARESAGQGVRGYTF. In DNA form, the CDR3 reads TGCAGTGCTAGAGAATCTGCAGGACAGGGGGTGCGGGGCTACACCTTC.

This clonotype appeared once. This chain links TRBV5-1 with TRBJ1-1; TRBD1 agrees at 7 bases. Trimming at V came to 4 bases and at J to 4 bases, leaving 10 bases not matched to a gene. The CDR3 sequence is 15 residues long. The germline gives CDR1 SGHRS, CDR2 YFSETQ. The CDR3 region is CASSQTGQVGTEAFF. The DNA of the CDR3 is TGCGCCAGCAGCCAAACAGGACAGGTTGGCACTGAAGCTTTCTTT.

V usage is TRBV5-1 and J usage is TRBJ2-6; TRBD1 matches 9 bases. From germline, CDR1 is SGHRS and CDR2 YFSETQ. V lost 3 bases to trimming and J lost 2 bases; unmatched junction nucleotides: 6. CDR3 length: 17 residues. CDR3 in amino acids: CASSWGQGGAGANVLTF. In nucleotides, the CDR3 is TGCGCCAGCAGCTGGGGACAGGGTGGCGCTGGGGCCAACGTCCTGACTTTC.

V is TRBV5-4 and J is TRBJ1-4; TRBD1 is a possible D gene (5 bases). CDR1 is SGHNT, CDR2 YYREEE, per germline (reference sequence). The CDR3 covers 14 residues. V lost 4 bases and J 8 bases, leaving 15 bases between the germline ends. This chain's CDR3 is CASSPFQGGEKLFF. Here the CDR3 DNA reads TGTGCCAGCAGCCCTTTTCAGGGCGGGGAAAAACTGTTTTTT.

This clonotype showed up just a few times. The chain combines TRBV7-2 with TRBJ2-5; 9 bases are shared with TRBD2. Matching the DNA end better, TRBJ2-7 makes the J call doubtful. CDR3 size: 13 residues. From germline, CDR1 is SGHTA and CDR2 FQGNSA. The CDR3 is CASSPSRGGEQYF. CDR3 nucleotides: TGTGCCAGCAGCCCCTCGCGGGGGGGCGAGCAGTACTTC.

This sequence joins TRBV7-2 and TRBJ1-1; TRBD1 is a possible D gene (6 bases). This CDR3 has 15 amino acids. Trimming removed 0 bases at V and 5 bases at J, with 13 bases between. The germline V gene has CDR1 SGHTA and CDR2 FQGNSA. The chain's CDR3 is CASSLARGGETEAFF. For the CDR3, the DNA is TGTGCCAGCAGCTTAGCGCGGGGGGGCGAGACTGAAGCTTTCTTT.

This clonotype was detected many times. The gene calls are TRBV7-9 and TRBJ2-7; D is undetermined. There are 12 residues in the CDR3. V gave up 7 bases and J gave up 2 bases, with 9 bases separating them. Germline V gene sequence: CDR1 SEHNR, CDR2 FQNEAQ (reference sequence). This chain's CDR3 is CASTHSTYEQYF. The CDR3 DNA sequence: TGTGCCAGCACTCATTCAACCTACGAGCAGTACTTC. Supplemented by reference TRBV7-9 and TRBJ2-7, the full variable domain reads DTGVSQNPRHKITKRGQNVTFRCDPISEHNRLYWYRQTLGQGPEFLTYFQNEAQLEKSRLLSDRFSAERPKGSFSTLEIQRTEQGDSAMYLCASTHSTYEQYFGPGTRLTVT.

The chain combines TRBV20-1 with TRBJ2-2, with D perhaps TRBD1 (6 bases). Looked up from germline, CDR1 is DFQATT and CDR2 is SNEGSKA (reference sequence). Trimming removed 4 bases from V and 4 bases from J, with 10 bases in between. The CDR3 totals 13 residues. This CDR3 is CSAMRQVTGELFF. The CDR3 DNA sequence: TGCAGTGCTATGCGACAGGTCACCGGGGAGCTGTTTTTT.

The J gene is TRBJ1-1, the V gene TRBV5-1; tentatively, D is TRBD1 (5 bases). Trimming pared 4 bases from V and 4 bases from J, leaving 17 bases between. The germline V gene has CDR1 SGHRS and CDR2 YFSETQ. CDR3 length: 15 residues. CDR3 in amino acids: CASSAGASEGTEAFF. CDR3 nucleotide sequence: TGCGCCAGCAGCGCCGGGGCCTCCGAGGGCACTGAAGCTTTCTTT.

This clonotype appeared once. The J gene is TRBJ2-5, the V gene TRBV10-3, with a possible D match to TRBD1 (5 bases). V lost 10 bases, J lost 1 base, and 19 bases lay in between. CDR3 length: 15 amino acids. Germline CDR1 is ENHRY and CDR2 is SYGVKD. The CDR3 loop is CASLASTGTQETQYF. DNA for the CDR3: TGTGCCAGCCTCGCCAGCACAGGTACCCAAGAGACCCAGTACTTC.

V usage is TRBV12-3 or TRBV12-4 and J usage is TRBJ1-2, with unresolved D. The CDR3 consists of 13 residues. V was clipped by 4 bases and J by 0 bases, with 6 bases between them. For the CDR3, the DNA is TGTGCCAGCAGTTCCGGGCCTAACTATGGCTACACCTTC. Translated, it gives CASSSGPNYGYTF.

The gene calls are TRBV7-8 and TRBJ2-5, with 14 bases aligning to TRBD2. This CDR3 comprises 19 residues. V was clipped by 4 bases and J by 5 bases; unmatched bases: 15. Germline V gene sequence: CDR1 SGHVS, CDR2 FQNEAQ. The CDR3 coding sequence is TGTGCCAGCAGCTATCCGGGACAGGGACTAGCGGGAGATCGGGAGACCCAGTACTTC. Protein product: CASSYPGQGLAGDRETQYF.

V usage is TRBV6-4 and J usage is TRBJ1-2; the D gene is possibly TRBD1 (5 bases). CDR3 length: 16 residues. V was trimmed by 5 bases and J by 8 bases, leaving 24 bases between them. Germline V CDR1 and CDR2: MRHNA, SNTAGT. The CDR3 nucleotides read TGTGCCAGCAGTCCGGGCTTTATTAGGGGACGGGAAGGCTACACCTTC. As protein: CASSPGFIRGREGYTF.

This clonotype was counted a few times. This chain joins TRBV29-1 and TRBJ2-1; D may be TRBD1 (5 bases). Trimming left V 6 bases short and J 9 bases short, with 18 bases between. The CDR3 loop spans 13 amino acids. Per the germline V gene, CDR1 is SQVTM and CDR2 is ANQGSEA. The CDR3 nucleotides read TGCAGCGTAGTAGTGGGGCAGGGTGGTGAGCAGTTCTTC. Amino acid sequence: CSVVVGQGGEQFF.

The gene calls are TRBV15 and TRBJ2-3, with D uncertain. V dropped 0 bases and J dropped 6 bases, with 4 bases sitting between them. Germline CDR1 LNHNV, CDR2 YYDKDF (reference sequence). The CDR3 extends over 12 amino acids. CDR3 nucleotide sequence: TGTGCCACCAGCAGAGATTACGATACGCAGTATTTT. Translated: CATSRDYDTQYF. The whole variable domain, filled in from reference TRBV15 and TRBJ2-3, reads DAMVIQNPRYQVTQFGKPVTLSCSQTLNHNVMYWYQQKSSQAPKLLFHYYDKDFNNEADTPDNFQSRRPNTSFCFLDIRSPGLGDTAMYLCATSRDYDTQYFGPGTRLTVL.

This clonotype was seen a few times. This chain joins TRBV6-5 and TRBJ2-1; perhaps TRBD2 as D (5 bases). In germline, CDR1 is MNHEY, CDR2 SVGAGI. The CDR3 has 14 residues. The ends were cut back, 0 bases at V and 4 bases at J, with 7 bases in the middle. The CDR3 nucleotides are TGTGCCAGCAGTTACTCAACTAGATACAATGAGCAGTTCTTC. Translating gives CASSYSTRYNEQFF.

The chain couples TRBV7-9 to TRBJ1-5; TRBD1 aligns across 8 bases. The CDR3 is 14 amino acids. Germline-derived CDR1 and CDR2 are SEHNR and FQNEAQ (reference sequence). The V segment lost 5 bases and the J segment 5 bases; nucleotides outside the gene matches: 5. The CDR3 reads CASSRDRQDQPQHF. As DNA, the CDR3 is TGTGCCAGCAGCCGGGACAGGCAGGATCAGCCCCAGCATTTT.

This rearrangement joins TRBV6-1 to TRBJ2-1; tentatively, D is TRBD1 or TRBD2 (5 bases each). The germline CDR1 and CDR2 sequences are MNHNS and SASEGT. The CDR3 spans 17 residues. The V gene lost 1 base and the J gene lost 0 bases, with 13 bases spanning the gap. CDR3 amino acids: CASSEEVGTSSYNEQFF. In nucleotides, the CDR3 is TGTGCCAGCAGTGAAGAGGTCGGGACGAGCTCCTACAATGAGCAGTTCTTC.

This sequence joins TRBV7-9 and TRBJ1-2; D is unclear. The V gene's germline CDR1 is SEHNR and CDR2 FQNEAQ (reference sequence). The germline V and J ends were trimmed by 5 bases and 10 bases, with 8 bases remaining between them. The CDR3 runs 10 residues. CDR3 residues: CASSREVYTF. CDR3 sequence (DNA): TGTGCCAGCAGCCGGGAAGTCTACACCTTC.

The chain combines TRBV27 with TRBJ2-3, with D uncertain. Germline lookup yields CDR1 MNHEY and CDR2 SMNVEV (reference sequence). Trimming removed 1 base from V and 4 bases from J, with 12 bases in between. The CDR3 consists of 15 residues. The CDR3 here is CASSLFRNRPDTQYF. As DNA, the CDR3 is TGTGCCAGCAGTTTATTCCGAAACAGACCAGATACGCAGTATTTT.

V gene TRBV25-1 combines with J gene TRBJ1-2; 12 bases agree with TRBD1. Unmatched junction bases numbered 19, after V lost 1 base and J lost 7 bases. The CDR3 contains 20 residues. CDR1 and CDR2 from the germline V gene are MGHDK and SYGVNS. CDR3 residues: CASSELGTGGRGVGRSGYTF. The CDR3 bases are TGTGCCAGCAGTGAATTGGGGACAGGGGGCCGCGGAGTCGGAAGGAGTGGCTACACCTTC.